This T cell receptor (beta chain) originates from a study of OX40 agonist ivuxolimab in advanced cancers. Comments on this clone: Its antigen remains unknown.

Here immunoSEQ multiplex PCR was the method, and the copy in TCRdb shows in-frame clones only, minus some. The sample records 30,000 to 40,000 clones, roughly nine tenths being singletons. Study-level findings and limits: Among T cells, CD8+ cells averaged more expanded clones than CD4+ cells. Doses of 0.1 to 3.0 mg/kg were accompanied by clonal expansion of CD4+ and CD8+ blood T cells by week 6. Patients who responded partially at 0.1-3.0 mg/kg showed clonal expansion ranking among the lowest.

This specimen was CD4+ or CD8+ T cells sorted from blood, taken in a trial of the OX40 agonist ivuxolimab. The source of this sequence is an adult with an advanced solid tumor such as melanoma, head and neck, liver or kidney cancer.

CDR3 sequence: CASSYLAGGTDTQYF. DNA for the CDR3: TGTGCCAGCAGTTACCTAGCGGGGGGCACAGATACGCAGTATTTT. This chain connects TRBV6-5 to TRBJ2-3, with TRBD2 matching over 10 bases. The V segment lost 2 bases and the J segment 1 base; nucleotides outside the gene matches: 0. The length of the CDR3 is 15 residues. Germline loops: CDR1 MNHEY, CDR2 SVGAGI.